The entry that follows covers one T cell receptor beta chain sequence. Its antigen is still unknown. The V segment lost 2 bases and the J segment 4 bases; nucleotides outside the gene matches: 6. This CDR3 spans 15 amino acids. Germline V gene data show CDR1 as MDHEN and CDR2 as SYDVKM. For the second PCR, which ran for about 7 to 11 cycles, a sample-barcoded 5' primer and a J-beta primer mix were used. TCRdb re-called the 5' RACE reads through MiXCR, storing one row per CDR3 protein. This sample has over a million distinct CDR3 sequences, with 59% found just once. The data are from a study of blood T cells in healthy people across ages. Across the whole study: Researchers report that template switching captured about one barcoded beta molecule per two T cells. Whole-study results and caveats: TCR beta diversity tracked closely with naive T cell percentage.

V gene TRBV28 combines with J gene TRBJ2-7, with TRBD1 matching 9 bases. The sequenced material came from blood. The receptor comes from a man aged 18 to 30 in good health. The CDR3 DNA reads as TGTGCCAGCAGTTTAGGGACAGGGATTAGATACGAGCAGTACTTC. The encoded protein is CASSLGTGIRYEQYF.